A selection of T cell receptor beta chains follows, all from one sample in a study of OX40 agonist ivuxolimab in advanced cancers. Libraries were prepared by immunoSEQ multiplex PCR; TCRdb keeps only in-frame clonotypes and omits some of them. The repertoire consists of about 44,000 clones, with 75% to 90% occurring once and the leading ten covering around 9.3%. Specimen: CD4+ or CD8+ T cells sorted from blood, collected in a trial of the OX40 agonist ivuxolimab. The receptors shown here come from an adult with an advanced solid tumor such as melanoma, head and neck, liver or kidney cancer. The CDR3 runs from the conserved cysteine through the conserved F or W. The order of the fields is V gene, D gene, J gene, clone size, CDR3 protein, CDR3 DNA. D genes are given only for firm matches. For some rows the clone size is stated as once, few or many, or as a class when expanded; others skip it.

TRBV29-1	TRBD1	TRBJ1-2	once	CSTQRGTGTSYTF	TGCAGCACTCAACGCGGGACAGGGACAAGCTACACCTTC
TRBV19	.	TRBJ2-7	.	CASSIAPGRGPYEQYF	TGTGCCAGTAGTATAGCGCCGGGCAGAGGGCCCTACGAGCAGTACTTC
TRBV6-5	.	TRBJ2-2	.	CASSYGQGPTGELFF	TGTGCCAGCAGTTACGGGCAGGGTCCCACCGGGGAGCTGTTTTTT
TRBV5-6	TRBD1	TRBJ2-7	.	CASSTLTGYYGEQYF	TGTGCCAGCAGCACCCTGACAGGGTACTACGGCGAGCAGTACTTC
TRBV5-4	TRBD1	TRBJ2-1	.	CASSYRQGAGDEQFF	TGTGCCAGCAGCTACCGACAGGGGGCTGGCGATGAGCAGTTCTTC
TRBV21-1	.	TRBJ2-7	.	CASSLWTGSLGTYEQYF	TGTGCCAGCAGCCTCTGGACGGGATCCCTGGGGACCTACGAGCAGTACTTC
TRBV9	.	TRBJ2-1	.	CASSLAPDFHNEQFF	TGTGCCAGCAGCCTCGCCCCCGACTTCCACAATGAGCAGTTCTTC
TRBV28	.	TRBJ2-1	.	CASSPRGGSGEQFF	TGTGCCAGCAGCCCCAGGGGAGGGAGTGGTGAGCAGTTCTTC
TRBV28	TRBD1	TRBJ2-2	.	CASMTGGLTGELFF	TGTGCCAGCATGACAGGGGGTCTGACCGGGGAGCTGTTTTTT
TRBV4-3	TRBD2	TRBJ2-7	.	CASSMGLAQEQYF	TGCGCCAGCAGCATGGGACTAGCGCAAGAGCAGTACTTC
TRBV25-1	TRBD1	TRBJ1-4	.	CASRGQGVATTNEKLFF	TGTGCCAGCAGGGGACAGGGAGTGGCGACGACTAATGAAAAACTGTTTTTT
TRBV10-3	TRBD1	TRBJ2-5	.	CAISEGTGETQYF	TGTGCCATCAGTGAAGGGACAGGAGAGACCCAGTACTTC
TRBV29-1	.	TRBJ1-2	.	CSVDTSRAYGYTF	TGCAGCGTTGATACTTCGAGGGCCTATGGCTACACCTTC
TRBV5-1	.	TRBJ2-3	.	CASSYGTDTQYF	TGCGCCAGCAGCTACGGCACAGATACGCAGTATTTT
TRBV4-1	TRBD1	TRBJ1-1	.	CASSQDRGSEAFF	TGCGCCAGCAGCCAAGACAGGGGGTCCGAAGCTTTCTTT
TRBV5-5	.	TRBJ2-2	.	CASSFFRGEHGELFF	TGTGCCAGCAGCTTCTTTCGGGGCGAACACGGGGAGCTGTTTTTT
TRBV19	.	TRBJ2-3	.	CASSSGVGSTDTQYF	TGTGCCAGTAGTTCAGGGGTCGGCAGCACAGATACGCAGTATTTT
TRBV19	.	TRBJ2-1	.	CASKRGNFNEQFF	TGTGCCAGTAAACGCGGTAACTTTAATGAGCAGTTCTTC
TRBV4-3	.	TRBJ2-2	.	CASSQDSGASVTGELFF	TGCGCCAGCAGCCAAGATTCGGGGGCGTCGGTCACCGGGGAGCTGTTTTTT
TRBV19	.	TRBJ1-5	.	CASTREFNQPQHF	TGTGCCAGTACACGGGAATTCAATCAGCCCCAGCATTTT
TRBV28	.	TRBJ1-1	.	CASSFRATHTEAFF	TGTGCCAGCAGCTTCAGGGCTACACACACTGAAGCTTTCTTT
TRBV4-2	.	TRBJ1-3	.	CASSQDWGSGNTIYF	TGTGCCAGCAGCCAAGATTGGGGATCTGGAAACACCATATATTTT
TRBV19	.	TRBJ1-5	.	CASSIRSLSNQPQHF	TGTGCCAGTAGTATAAGGTCTCTAAGCAATCAGCCCCAGCATTTT
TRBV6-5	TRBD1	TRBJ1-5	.	CASSRTGGGQPQHF	TGTGCCAGCAGTCGAACAGGGGGCGGACAGCCCCAGCATTTT
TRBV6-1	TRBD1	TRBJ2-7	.	CATSIGTAYEQYF	TGTGCCACATCTATTGGGACAGCCTACGAGCAGTACTTC
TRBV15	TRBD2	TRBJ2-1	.	CATSRRVAGYNEQFF	TGTGCCACCAGCAGACGAGTAGCGGGCTACAATGAGCAGTTCTTC
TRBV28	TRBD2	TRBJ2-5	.	CASSEPSAGGETQYF	TGTGCCAGCAGTGAACCTTCAGCGGGAGGTGAGACCCAGTACTTC
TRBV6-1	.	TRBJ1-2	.	CASSGGGRDLVYGYTF	TGTGCCAGCAGTGGCGGGGGACGGGATTTGGTATATGGCTACACCTTC
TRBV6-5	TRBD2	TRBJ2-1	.	CASSSTSGSNNEQFF	TGTGCCAGCAGCTCTACTAGCGGGAGTAACAATGAGCAGTTCTTC
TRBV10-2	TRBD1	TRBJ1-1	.	CASSAGGYLNTEAFF	TGCGCCAGCAGTGCAGGGGGCTATTTGAACACTGAAGCTTTCTTT
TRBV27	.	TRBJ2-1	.	CASSSAAYNEQFF	TGTGCCAGCAGTTCCGCAGCTTACAATGAGCAGTTCTTC
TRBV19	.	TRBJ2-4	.	CASSNDRENIQYF	TGTGCCAGTAGTAATGACAGAGAAAACATTCAGTACTTC
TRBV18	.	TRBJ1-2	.	CASSEGGSNYGYTF	TGTGCCAGCTCAGAAGGAGGATCTAACTATGGCTACACCTTC